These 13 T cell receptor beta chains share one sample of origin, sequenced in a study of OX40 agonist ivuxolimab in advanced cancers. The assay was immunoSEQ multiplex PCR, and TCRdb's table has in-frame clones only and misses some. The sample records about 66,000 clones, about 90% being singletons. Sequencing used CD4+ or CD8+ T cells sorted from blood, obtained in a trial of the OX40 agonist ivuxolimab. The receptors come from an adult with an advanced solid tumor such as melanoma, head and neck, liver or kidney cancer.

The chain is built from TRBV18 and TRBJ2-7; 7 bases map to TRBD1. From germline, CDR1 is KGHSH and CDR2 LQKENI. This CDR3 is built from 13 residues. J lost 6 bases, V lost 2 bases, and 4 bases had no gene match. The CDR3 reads CASSPDRVGEQYF. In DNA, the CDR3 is TGTGCCAGCTCACCAGACAGGGTTGGCGAGCAGTACTTC.

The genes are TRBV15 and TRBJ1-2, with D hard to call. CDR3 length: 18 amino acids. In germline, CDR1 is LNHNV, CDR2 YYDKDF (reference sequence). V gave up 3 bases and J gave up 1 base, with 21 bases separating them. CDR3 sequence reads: CATSSVRFTEPVNYGYTF. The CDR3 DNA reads TGTGCCACCAGCAGCGTGCGGTTTACAGAGCCTGTTAACTATGGCTACACCTTC.

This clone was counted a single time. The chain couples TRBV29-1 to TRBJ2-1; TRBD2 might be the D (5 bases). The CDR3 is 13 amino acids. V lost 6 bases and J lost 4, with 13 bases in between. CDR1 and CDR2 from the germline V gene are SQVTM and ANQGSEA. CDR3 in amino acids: CSVTQDLYNEQFF. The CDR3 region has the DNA TGCAGCGTGACCCAGGACTTATACAATGAGCAGTTCTTC.

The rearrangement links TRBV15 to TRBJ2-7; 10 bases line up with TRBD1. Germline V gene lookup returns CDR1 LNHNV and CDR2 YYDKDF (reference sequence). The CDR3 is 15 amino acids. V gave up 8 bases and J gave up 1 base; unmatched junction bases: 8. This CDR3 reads CATAPDRGKSYEQYF. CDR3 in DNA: TGTGCCACCGCCCCGGACAGGGGGAAGTCCTACGAGCAGTACTTC.

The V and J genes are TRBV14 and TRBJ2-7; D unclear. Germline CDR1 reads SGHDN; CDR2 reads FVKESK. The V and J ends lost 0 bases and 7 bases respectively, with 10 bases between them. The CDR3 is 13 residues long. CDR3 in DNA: TGTGCCAGCAGCCAAGAAATGTGGGGTGAGCAGTACTTC. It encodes CASSQEMWGEQYF.

CDR3 region: CSVDSGGGTDTQYF. The CDR3 nucleotides read TGCAGCGTTGACTCCGGGGGGGGCACAGATACGCAGTATTTT. The rearrangement links TRBV29-1 to TRBJ2-3; 8 bases line up with TRBD2. CDR1 is SQVTM and CDR2 is ANQGSEA in the germline V gene. V shed 3 bases, J shed 1 base, and the junction held 3 bases outside the gene matches. The CDR3 consists of 14 residues.

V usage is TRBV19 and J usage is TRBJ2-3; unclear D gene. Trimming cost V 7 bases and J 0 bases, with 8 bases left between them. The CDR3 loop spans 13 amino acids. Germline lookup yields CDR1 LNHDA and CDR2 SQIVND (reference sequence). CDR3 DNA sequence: TGTGCCAGTAATGCGTTGAGCACAGATACGCAGTATTTT. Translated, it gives CASNALSTDTQYF.

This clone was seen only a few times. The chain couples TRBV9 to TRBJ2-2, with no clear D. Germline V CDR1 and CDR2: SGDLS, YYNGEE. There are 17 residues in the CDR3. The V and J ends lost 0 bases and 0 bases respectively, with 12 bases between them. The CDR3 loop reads CASSVGEQFANTGELFF. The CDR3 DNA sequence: TGTGCCAGCAGCGTAGGAGAACAGTTCGCGAACACCGGGGAGCTGTTTTTT.

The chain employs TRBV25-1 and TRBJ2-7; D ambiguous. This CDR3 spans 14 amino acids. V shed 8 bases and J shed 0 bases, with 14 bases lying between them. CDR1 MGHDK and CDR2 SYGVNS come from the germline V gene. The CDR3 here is CASGTVKSSYEQYF. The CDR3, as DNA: TGTGCCAGCGGCACGGTCAAGAGCTCCTACGAGCAGTACTTC.

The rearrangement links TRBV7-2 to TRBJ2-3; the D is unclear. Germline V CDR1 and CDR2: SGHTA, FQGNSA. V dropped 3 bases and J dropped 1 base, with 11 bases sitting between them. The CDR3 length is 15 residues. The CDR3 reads CASSFVVTGTDTQYF. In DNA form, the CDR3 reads TGTGCCAGCAGCTTTGTTGTTACTGGCACAGATACGCAGTATTTT.

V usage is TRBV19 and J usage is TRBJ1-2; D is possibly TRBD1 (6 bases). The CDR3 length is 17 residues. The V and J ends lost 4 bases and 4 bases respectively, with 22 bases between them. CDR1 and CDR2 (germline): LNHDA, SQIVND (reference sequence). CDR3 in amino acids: CASSTGQNLQLLYGYTF. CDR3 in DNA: TGTGCCAGTAGTACCGGACAGAACCTTCAACTACTCTATGGCTACACCTTC.

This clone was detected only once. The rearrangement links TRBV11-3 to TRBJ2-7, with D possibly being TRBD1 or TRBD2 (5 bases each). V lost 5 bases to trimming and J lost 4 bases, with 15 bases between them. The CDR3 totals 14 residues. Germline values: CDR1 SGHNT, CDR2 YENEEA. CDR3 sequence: CASSLRDGEYEQYF. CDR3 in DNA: TGTGCCAGCAGCCTAAGGGACGGAGAGTACGAGCAGTACTTC.

In nucleotides, the CDR3 is TGTGCCAGCAGTGAGACACATAACTATGGCTACACCTTC. Amino acids: CASSETHNYGYTF. The rearrangement links TRBV6-1 to TRBJ1-2; D unclear. The CDR3 has 13 amino acids. Deletions cut 3 bases from V and 1 base from J, with 6 bases between. The germline V gene encodes CDR1 MNHNS and CDR2 SASEGT.